These 30 T cell receptor beta chains came from one sample sequenced in a study of OX40 agonist ivuxolimab in advanced cancers. The table came from immunoSEQ multiplex PCR; TCRdb's copy has only in-frame clones and leaves some out. The sample has over 70,000 clones, about 83% seen once. The source material was CD4+ or CD8+ T cells sorted from blood, sampled in a trial of the OX40 agonist ivuxolimab. These receptors all come from an adult with an advanced solid tumor such as melanoma, head and neck, liver or kidney cancer.

V gene TRBV7-8 combines with J gene TRBJ2-1, with 10 bases lining up with TRBD2. Germline CDR1 SGHVS, CDR2 FQNEAQ. The CDR3 extends over 16 amino acids. The ends lost 2 bases at V and 3 bases at J; junction bases unmatched: 4. Here the CDR3 DNA reads TGTGCCAGCAGCTTACACGGGACTAGCGACTACAATGAGCAGTTCTTC. Translating it yields CASSLHGTSDYNEQFF.

This chain uses TRBV19 with TRBJ2-1, with a possible D match to TRBD1 (6 bases). V gave up 6 bases and J gave up 4 bases, with 10 bases separating them. CDR1 LNHDA and CDR2 SQIVND come from the germline V gene (reference sequence). This CDR3 has 13 amino acids. The CDR3 region is CASRPDSYNEQFF. The CDR3 DNA sequence: TGTGCCAGTAGACCGGACAGTTACAATGAGCAGTTCTTC.

This clone was found a few times. This chain uses TRBV19 with TRBJ1-5; D not certain. This CDR3 is built from 12 residues. V lost 3 bases and J lost 5, with 5 bases in between. Germline values: CDR1 LNHDA, CDR2 SQIVND (reference sequence). The CDR3, as DNA: TGTGCCAGTAGTATGCGGGATCAGCCCCAGCATTTT. It yields the protein CASSMRDQPQHF. The full variable domain, rest sourced from reference TRBV19 and TRBJ1-5, is DGGITQSPKYLFRKEGQNVTLSCEQNLNHDAMYWYRQDPGQGLRLIYYSQIVNDFQKGDIAEGYSVSREKKESFPLTVTSAQKNPTAFYLCASSMRDQPQHFGDGTRLSIL.

This chain uses TRBV11-1 with TRBJ2-1; D perhaps matches TRBD1 (6 bases). Per germline, CDR1 SGHAT and CDR2 FQDESV (reference sequence). The CDR3 extends over 16 amino acids. Trimming took off 1 base at V and 2 bases at J, with 12 bases between the two ends. CDR3: CASSLETGGAYNEQFF. The CDR3 region has the DNA TGTGCCAGCAGCTTAGAGACAGGTGGGGCCTACAATGAGCAGTTCTTC.

This clone was seen more than once but under ten times. The CDR3 DNA sequence: TGTGCCAGCAGCTTAGGGGGACCCGAGCCCACCGGGGAGCTGTTTTTT. Residues: CASSLGGPEPTGELFF. V usage is TRBV7-9 and J usage is TRBJ2-2, with D possibly being TRBD1 or TRBD2 (5 bases each). V was shortened by 1 base and J by 4 bases, with 13 bases between the two germline ends. Germline V gene data show CDR1 as SEHNR and CDR2 as FQNEAQ (reference sequence). The CDR3 sequence is 16 residues long.

The chain couples TRBV7-3 to TRBJ2-1; 11 bases agree with TRBD2. The V gene end was trimmed by 3 bases and the J gene end by 8 bases; junction bases not matched to a gene: 6. The germline gives CDR1 SGHTA, CDR2 FQGTGA. This CDR3 has 15 residues. The CDR3: CASSLAGLAADEQFF. For the CDR3, the DNA is TGTGCCAGCAGCTTGGCGGGACTAGCGGCGGATGAGCAGTTCTTC.

The V and J genes are TRBV13 and TRBJ2-2; 10 positions match TRBD2. The germline V gene encodes CDR1 PRHDT and CDR2 FYEKMQ (reference sequence). V lost 5 bases and J lost 5; bases outside the gene matches: 5. The CDR3 is 15 amino acids. As DNA, the CDR3 is TGTGCCAGCAGCAGGACTAGCGGAGTTACCGGGGAGCTGTTTTTT. Its translation: CASSRTSGVTGELFF.

This clone was seen just once. The rearrangement links TRBV6-4 to TRBJ2-2, with no clear D. The CDR3 is made up of 13 amino acids. The V gene's germline CDR1 is MRHNA and CDR2 SNTAGT. Trimming pared 5 bases from V and 2 bases from J, leaving 6 bases between. The CDR3 DNA reads as TGTGCCAGCAGTCCTGTAAACACCGGGGAGCTGTTTTTT. Translating it yields CASSPVNTGELFF.

The rearrangement links TRBV25-1 to TRBJ1-2, with D maybe TRBD1 (5 bases). V lost 10 bases to trimming and J lost 7 bases, with 16 bases between them. The CDR3 runs 12 residues. The germline V gene has CDR1 MGHDK and CDR2 SYGVNS. As DNA, the CDR3 is TGTGCCACCGCCGGACACGGGCGTGGCTACACCTTC. It codes for CATAGHGRGYTF.

The V gene is TRBV29-1, the J gene TRBJ1-2; D gene unclear. CDR1 is SQVTM, CDR2 ANQGSEA, per germline. The V end was cut by 3 bases, the J end by 0 bases, with 11 bases between. CDR3 length: 14 amino acids. The CDR3 loop reads CSVDPGGSNYGYTF. For the CDR3, the DNA is TGCAGCGTTGACCCGGGAGGGTCTAACTATGGCTACACCTTC.

The chain uses TRBV13 and TRBJ1-3, with D unclear. The V gene's germline CDR1 is PRHDT and CDR2 FYEKMQ (reference sequence). V lost 4 bases and J lost 4, with 14 bases in between. CDR3 size: 15 residues. CDR3 in amino acids: CASSSPPRTGNTIYF. The CDR3 region has the DNA TGTGCCAGCAGCTCCCCGCCCCGTACAGGAAACACCATATATTTT.

There are a few counts of this clone. This chain links TRBV30 with TRBJ1-2; D not certain. The V end was cut by 1 base, the J end by 8 bases, with 14 bases between. The CDR3 is 13 residues long. Per the germline V gene, CDR1 is GTSNPN and CDR2 is SVGIG (reference sequence). CDR3 sequence reads: CAWSGSHLRGYTF. The CDR3 DNA follows: TGTGCCTGGAGTGGATCTCACCTTCGGGGCTACACCTTC.

DNA for the CDR3: TGTGCCAGCAGCCGGATAGGGGGACGGCTCTACGAGCAGTACTTC. Its protein is CASSRIGGRLYEQYF. V usage is TRBV13 and J usage is TRBJ2-7, with D possibly TRBD1 on 6 matching bases. The CDR3 spans 15 residues. Trimming cost V 5 bases and J 3 bases, with 17 bases left between them. CDR1 is PRHDT and CDR2 is FYEKMQ in the germline V gene (reference sequence).

The chain is built from TRBV2 and TRBJ2-5; no firm D call. This CDR3 is built from 11 residues. CDR1 and CDR2 from the germline V gene are SNHLY and FYNNEI. Trimming pared 2 bases from V and 5 bases from J, leaving 3 bases between. The CDR3, as DNA: TGTGCCAGCAGTGAAAGGGAGACCCAGTACTTC. It codes for CASSERETQYF.

CDR3 nucleotide sequence: TGTGCCAGCAGCGGCTACTTACTTCAGGGGAATTCACCCCTCCACTTT. Residues: CASSGYLLQGNSPLHF. The chain uses TRBV9 and TRBJ1-6, with TRBD1 as a possible D gene (6 bases). Germline CDR1 reads SGDLS; CDR2 reads YYNGEE. Trimming took 3 bases from V and 7 from J, leaving 17 bases between them. The CDR3 is 16 amino acids. Using reference TRBV9 and TRBJ1-6 for the parts outside the CDR3, the full variable domain is DSGVTQTPKHLITATGQRVTLRCSPRSGDLSVYWYQQSLDQGLQFLIQYYNGEERAKGNILERFSAQQFPDLHSELNLSSLELGDSALYFCASSGYLLQGNSPLHFGNGTRLTVT.

The chain uses TRBV5-6 and TRBJ1-2; D gene ambiguous. The length of the CDR3 is 12 residues. CDR1 and CDR2 (germline): SGHDT, YYEEEE. Trimming removed 3 bases from V and 3 bases from J, with 6 bases in between. The CDR3 sequence: CASSSDYYGYTF. CDR3 in DNA: TGTGCCAGCAGCTCGGACTACTATGGCTACACCTTC.

V usage is TRBV6-1 and J usage is TRBJ2-1; 12 bases map to TRBD2. CDR1 MNHNS and CDR2 SASEGT come from the germline V gene. This CDR3 is built from 14 residues. V lost 7 bases to trimming and J lost 8 bases; unmatched junction nucleotides: 6. CDR3 coding DNA: TGTGCCAGCACCCGGACTAGCGGGACGGATGAGCAGTTCTTC. This gives the protein CASTRTSGTDEQFF.

V is TRBV19 and J is TRBJ1-1; TRBD1 agrees at 7 bases. The CDR3 has 15 amino acids. The J segment lost 0 bases and the V segment lost 7 bases, leaving 8 bases of the junction unmatched. Germline loops: CDR1 LNHDA, CDR2 SQIVND (reference sequence). This CDR3 reads CASNLGDSLNTEAFF. CDR3 DNA sequence: TGTGCCAGTAACCTAGGGGACAGCCTGAACACTGAAGCTTTCTTT.

The V call is TRBV12-2, the J call TRBJ1-6. TRBV12-2 counts as a pseudogene. The CDR3 has 10 amino acids. The CDR3 here is CASRQPDVYF. In DNA form, the CDR3 reads TGTGCAAGTCGCCAACCCGACGTATACTTT.

The CDR3 bases are TGTGCCAGCAGAGGGTCTCAGGGGGCGGGTGGCTACACCTTC. Its protein is CASRGSQGAGGYTF. The rearrangement joins TRBV2 to TRBJ1-2, with 8 bases lining up with TRBD1. CDR1 SNHLY and CDR2 FYNNEI come from the germline V gene. CDR3 length equals 14 residues. Trimming at V came to 6 bases and at J to 7 bases, leaving 10 bases not matched to a gene.

The chain employs TRBV7-9 and TRBJ2-7; TRBD1 is a possible D gene (6 bases). The CDR3 is made up of 12 amino acids. With 5 bases removed from V and 4 bases from J, the gap between germline ends came to 9 bases. Germline V CDR1 and CDR2: SEHNR, FQNEAQ (reference sequence). The CDR3 coding sequence is TGTGCCAGCAGCGTGACAGGTTACGAGCAGTACTTC. This translates into CASSVTGYEQYF.

The V call is TRBV5-1, the J call TRBJ1-1; TRBD1 matches 10 bases. CDR3 length: 15 amino acids. Germline V gene sequence: CDR1 SGHRS, CDR2 YFSETQ. The junction had 2 bases not matched to a gene; V was cut back by 0 bases and J by 3 bases. CDR3: CASSLDGTGDTEAFF. The CDR3 DNA sequence: TGCGCCAGCAGCTTGGATGGGACAGGGGACACTGAAGCTTTCTTT.

CDR3 DNA sequence: TGTGCCAGCAGTTCGTCCCGGGGACGAAATACTGAAGCTTTCTTT. Translating it yields CASSSSRGRNTEAFF. The gene calls are TRBV27 and TRBJ1-1; maybe TRBD1 (5 bases). V was trimmed by 4 bases and J by 5 bases, leaving 17 bases between them. CDR1 MNHEY and CDR2 SMNVEV come from the germline V gene (reference sequence). There are 15 residues in the CDR3.

The gene calls are TRBV12-5 and TRBJ1-1, with D perhaps TRBD1 (5 bases). Germline CDR1 reads LGHNT; CDR2 reads FRNRAP. V was pared by 1 base and J by 6 bases, with 9 bases between. The CDR3 runs to 13 residues. The CDR3: CASGLEGRAEAFF. CDR3 bases: TGTGCTAGTGGTTTGGAGGGCAGGGCTGAAGCTTTCTTT. The variable domain in full, with the rest retrieved from reference TRBV12-5 and TRBJ1-1, is DARVTQTPRHKVTEMGQEVTMRCQPILGHNTVFWYRQTMMQGLELLAYFRNRAPLDDSGMPKDRFSAEMPDATLATLKIQPSEPRDSAVYFCASGLEGRAEAFFGQGTRLTVV.

Written as DNA, the CDR3 is TGTGCCAGCAGTTCCCCGGGTATTGCTGAGCAGTTCTTC. Its protein is CASSSPGIAEQFF. The chain uses TRBV6-5 and TRBJ2-1, with D hard to call. Germline loops: CDR1 MNHEY, CDR2 SVGAGI. Trimming removed 4 bases from V and 9 bases from J, with 13 bases in between. The CDR3 is 13 residues long.

The chain couples TRBV11-2 to TRBJ2-1; 10 bases match TRBD2. The V and J ends lost 5 bases and 7 bases, in that order; junction bases with no gene match: 8. Looked up from germline, CDR1 is SGHAT and CDR2 is FQNNGV. The length of the CDR3 is 15 residues. In DNA, the CDR3 is TGTGCCAGCAGCCACAGCGGGAGGGATAAAAATGAGCAGTTCTTC. It codes for CASSHSGRDKNEQFF.

The chain is built from TRBV5-1 and TRBJ1-1; TRBD1 might be the D (5 bases). Trimming stripped 2 bases from V and 4 bases from J, with 18 bases between. CDR3 length equals 16 residues. CDR1 and CDR2 from the germline V gene are SGHRS and YFSETQ. CDR3 loop: CASSFGRPGPSTEAFF. The CDR3 nucleotides are TGCGCCAGCAGCTTCGGCCGTCCAGGGCCATCCACTGAAGCTTTCTTT.

This chain joins TRBV19 and TRBJ1-3; D might be TRBD1 (6 bases). There are 16 residues in the CDR3. V lost 5 bases and J 0 bases, leaving 14 bases between the germline ends. CDR1 and CDR2 (germline): LNHDA, SQIVND (reference sequence). The CDR3 spells CASSGRDTLSGNTIYF. DNA for the CDR3: TGTGCCAGTAGTGGTCGGGACACTCTCTCTGGAAACACCATATATTTT. Together with reference TRBV19 and TRBJ1-3, the CDR3 gives the full variable domain: DGGITQSPKYLFRKEGQNVTLSCEQNLNHDAMYWYRQDPGQGLRLIYYSQIVNDFQKGDIAEGYSVSREKKESFPLTVTSAQKNPTAFYLCASSGRDTLSGNTIYFGEGSWLTVV.

The chain has TRBV15 and TRBJ2-1, with 13 positions matching TRBD2. This CDR3 comprises 16 residues. Germline CDR1 and CDR2: LNHNV and YYDKDF (reference sequence). V was clipped by 3 bases and J by 7 bases; unmatched bases: 6. CDR3: CATSRGGTSGNNEQFF. As DNA, the CDR3 is TGTGCCACCAGCAGGGGGGGGACTAGCGGGAATAATGAGCAGTTCTTC.

J is TRBJ2-7 and V is TRBV5-1; TRBD1 aligns across 11 bases. Germline lookup yields CDR1 SGHRS and CDR2 YFSETQ. The CDR3 runs to 16 residues. The V segment lost 0 bases and the J segment 4 bases; nucleotides outside the gene matches: 6. The CDR3 DNA is TGCGCCAGCAGCTTGGCCGGGACAGGGGGACATTACGAGCAGTACTTC. Translation gives CASSLAGTGGHYEQYF.